These 9 T cell receptor beta chains share one sample of origin, sequenced in a study of cytomegalovirus exposure and HLA in healthy donors (dated by TCRdb to 2016 to 2017). Library preparation used the immunoSEQ multiplex PCR assay. The multiplex PCR relied on a mix of 60 forward primers for TCR Vbeta segments and 13 reverse primers for TCR Jbeta segments. What TCRdb holds here is the immuneACCESS table cut down to in-frame rearrangements. Part of the clones is not present; checked against another copy, under half of the missing clones reflect an unresolved V gene, and the others are unexplained. The sample table records about 170,000 clones; approximately 67% of these occur just once. Together, the top ten hold under 3% of the sample. Input material: PBMCs. Receptors originate from a man aged 35 to 55 in good health and CMV-seronegative.

This clone was seen a handful of times. The chain is built from TRBV6-6 and TRBJ2-1; 10 nucleotides match TRBD1. V shed 6 bases and J 6 bases; nucleotides not matched to a gene: 8. Per germline, CDR1 MNHNY and CDR2 SVGAGI (reference sequence). The length of the CDR3 is 15 residues. This chain's CDR3 is CASRRPGQGTNEQFF. The CDR3 bases are TGTGCCAGCAGGAGGCCGGGACAGGGGACCAATGAGCAGTTCTTC.

The genes are TRBV29-1 and TRBJ2-7; maybe TRBD2 (5 bases). Trimming cost V 7 bases and J 0 bases, with 16 bases left between them. The length of the CDR3 is 14 residues. From germline, CDR1 is SQVTM and CDR2 ANQGSEA. CDR3 DNA sequence: TGCAGCGCATACAGCGGAACCCACTCCTACGAGCAGTACTTC. Translation: CSAYSGTHSYEQYF.

J is TRBJ2-1 and V is TRBV7-7, with D possibly matching TRBD2 (7 bases). Germline V CDR1 and CDR2: SSHAT, FNYEAQ (reference sequence). This CDR3 is built from 20 residues. V lost 5 bases and J 4 bases, leaving 30 bases between the germline ends. In DNA, the CDR3 is TGTGCCAGCAGCCCCGTCCTGGGGGGGGGAGGACAGTCTTCTTACAATGAGCAGTTCTTC. It codes for CASSPVLGGGGQSSYNEQFF.

DNA for the CDR3: TGTGCCACCTCGGGACTAGCTGACATTCAGTACTTC. This translates into CATSGLADIQYF. This chain connects TRBV2 to TRBJ2-4; TRBD2 matches 9 bases. Germline V gene sequence: CDR1 SNHLY, CDR2 FYNNEI. V shed 10 bases and J 8 bases; nucleotides not matched to a gene: 6. The CDR3 is made up of 12 amino acids.

This clone was found a few times. The chain uses TRBV2 and TRBJ2-2; D unclear. This CDR3 is built from 14 residues. Looked up from germline, CDR1 is SNHLY and CDR2 is FYNNEI. The germline V and J ends were trimmed by 7 bases and 1 base, with 10 bases remaining between them. The CDR3 is CASNGQMNTGELFF. In nucleotides, the CDR3 is TGTGCCAGCAATGGGCAGATGAACACCGGGGAGCTGTTTTTT.

The V gene is TRBV5-1, the J gene TRBJ1-5, with 12 bases identical to TRBD1. The CDR3 extends over 14 amino acids. Germline V gene lookup returns CDR1 SGHRS and CDR2 YFSETQ. Trimming cost V 3 bases and J 7 bases; bases outside gene matches: 2. DNA for the CDR3: TGCGCCAGCAGCTCGGGACAGGGGGCCCAGCCCCAGCATTTT. Amino acids: CASSSGQGAQPQHF.

The chain carries TRBV15 and TRBJ2-3; no reliable D call. The V end lost 3 bases, the J end lost 1 base, and 8 bases lay between the germline ends. CDR3 length: 14 residues. Germline assignment: CDR1 LNHNV and CDR2 YYDKDF (reference sequence). The DNA for the CDR3 is TGTGCCACCAGCAGGGCCTCCGGCACAGATACGCAGTATTTT. Protein product: CATSRASGTDTQYF.

The V and J genes are TRBV4-1 and TRBJ1-2; no firm D call. The germline V gene has CDR1 MGHRA and CDR2 YSYEKL. The CDR3 length is 15 residues. Trimming pared 1 base from V and 5 bases from J, leaving 14 bases between. The CDR3 protein is CASSQVPAGGYGYTF. The CDR3 DNA sequence: TGCGCCAGCAGCCAAGTACCCGCTGGAGGTTATGGCTACACCTTC.

This chain connects TRBV19 to TRBJ2-7; 13 nucleotides match TRBD2. V gave up 6 bases and J gave up 6 bases; unmatched junction bases: 5. Germline CDR1 reads LNHDA; CDR2 reads SQIVND (reference sequence). This CDR3 spans 14 amino acids. This CDR3 is CASRDGLAGVEQYF. DNA of the CDR3: TGTGCCAGTAGGGATGGACTAGCGGGAGTCGAGCAGTACTTC.